This T cell receptor (beta chain) was retrieved from a study of long-term antiretroviral therapy in people with HIV. The study's findings and limits: The study collected no data on ART adherence, viral resistance or therapy changes.

Version v3.0 of the immunoSEQ assay was performed at survey level. Using immunoSEQ multiplex PCR, the repertoire was profiled, and TCRdb retains in-frame clones only, with some absent. The repertoire holds 20,000 to 25,000 clones, about 81% seen once, with 6% to 8% in the top ten. A single count supports this clone. Antigen: not known. V was clipped by 4 bases and J by 8 bases, with 17 bases between them. The CDR3 totals 14 residues. Germline V gene data show CDR1 as MNHEY and CDR2 as SMNVEV (reference sequence). The sequence came from a man under 40 with HIV. This rearrangement joins TRBV27 to TRBJ1-2; D unresolved. The sequences come from unsorted PBMCs, collected 1.5 years after starting antiretroviral therapy. The CDR3 DNA follows: TGTGCCAGCAGTTACGCGTTGGAAGGGTACGGCTACACCTTC. Translated: CASSYALEGYGYTF.